What follows are 23 T cell receptor beta chains derived from one specimen sequenced in a study of T cell responses to AZD1222 COVID-19 vaccine. Measured with immunoSEQ multiplex PCR; TCRdb has only the in-frame clones, and not every one. The repertoire consists of about 150,000 clones, with under 95% occurring once and the leading ten covering 1.3% to 1.5%. The specimen comprised peripheral blood, sampled on day 0 of AZD1222 vaccination. These receptors came from an adult in good health.

This clone was picked up one time. V is TRBV6-5 and J is TRBJ1-2; D is perhaps TRBD1 (6 bases). CDR1 and CDR2 from the germline V gene are MNHEY and SVGAGI. This CDR3 contains 13 residues. With 0 bases removed from V and 5 bases from J, the gap between germline ends came to 7 bases. CDR3 bases: TGTGCCAGCAGTTACTCGCAGGGGTATGGCTACACCTTC. The encoded protein is CASSYSQGYGYTF.

The chain has TRBV15 and TRBJ2-2; perhaps D is TRBD1 or TRBD2 (5 bases each). Germline V gives CDR1 LNHNV, CDR2 YYDKDF (reference sequence). Trimming stripped 1 base from V and 5 bases from J, with 17 bases between. CDR3 size: 17 residues. The CDR3 region has the DNA TGTGCCACCAGCAGAGCGAAGGCTGAGGGGCGGACCGGGGAGCTGTTTTTT. As protein: CATSRAKAEGRTGELFF.

This clone was seen more than once but under ten times. The chain links TRBV6-7 to TRBJ2-2, with 14 positions matching TRBD2. TRBV6-7 is an ORF for which the function is uncertain. The CDR3 consists of 17 residues. With 7 bases clipped from V and 6 bases from J, the junction kept 10 bases outside the gene matches. The CDR3 spells CASNGTSGSRIAGELFF. The CDR3 region has the DNA TGTGCCAGCAACGGGACTAGCGGGAGTAGAATCGCCGGGGAGCTGTTTTTT.

The chain carries TRBV7-9 and TRBJ2-3; 9 bases map to TRBD1. The CDR3 has 15 amino acids. The V gene end was trimmed by 3 bases and the J gene end by 2 bases; junction bases not matched to a gene: 3. Germline V lookup: CDR1 SEHNR, CDR2 FQNEAQ (reference sequence). CDR3 protein: CASSFGQGYTDTQYF. As DNA, the CDR3 is TGTGCCAGCAGCTTCGGACAGGGGTACACAGATACGCAGTATTTT.

The V call is TRBV12-3 or TRBV12-4, the J call TRBJ1-2; 7 nucleotides match TRBD1. The CDR3 has 12 amino acids. V trimming: 2 bases; J trimming: 7 bases; junction bases outside the gene matches: 1. CDR3 in amino acids: CASSLNRGGYTF. Here the CDR3 DNA reads TGTGCCAGCAGTTTAAACAGGGGTGGCTACACCTTC.

The rearrangement links TRBV27 to TRBJ2-7; D unresolved. The CDR3 length is 12 residues. Germline CDR1 MNHEY, CDR2 SMNVEV (reference sequence). V gave up 4 bases and J gave up 7 bases, with 11 bases separating them. DNA of the CDR3: TGTGCCAGCAGTTCGGTGTCATGGGAGCAGTACTTC. Its translation is CASSSVSWEQYF.

This chain links TRBV7-2 with TRBJ2-1; 14 positions agree with TRBD2. Per germline, CDR1 SGHTA and CDR2 FQGNSA. The V gene end was trimmed by 4 bases and the J gene end by 9 bases; junction bases not matched to a gene: 8. There are 16 residues in the CDR3. The CDR3 loop reads CASSWGLAGEVGEQFF. CDR3 nucleotides: TGTGCCAGCAGCTGGGGACTAGCGGGAGAAGTCGGTGAGCAGTTCTTC.

The J gene is TRBJ2-1, the V gene TRBV28; 7 bases agree with TRBD1. The CDR3 length is 20 residues. Losses at the gene ends were 6 bases for V and 9 bases for J; bases not matched to a gene: 29. Germline values: CDR1 MDHEN, CDR2 SYDVKM. DNA of the CDR3: TGTGCCAGCAGCATCCCTTTTGAGCCCGGGACAGCCCTCATTGGGGGTGAGCAGTTCTTC. The encoded protein is CASSIPFEPGTALIGGEQFF.

V gene TRBV3-1 (or the pseudogene TRBV3-2) combines with J gene TRBJ2-5; 8 bases agree with TRBD2. V was pared by 3 bases and J by 0 bases, with 6 bases of the junction left unmatched. Germline CDR1 reads LGHDT; CDR2 reads YNNKEL (reference sequence). The CDR3 loop spans 16 amino acids. CDR3: CASSQEGLAHQETQYF. CDR3 nucleotide sequence: TGTGCCAGCAGCCAGGAAGGACTAGCACACCAAGAGACCCAGTACTTC.

The V call is TRBV10-3, the J call TRBJ2-1; D perhaps matches TRBD2 (5 bases). The CDR3 loop spans 15 amino acids. The germline CDR1 and CDR2 sequences are ENHRY and SYGVKD. The ends were cut back, 2 bases at V and 1 base at J, with 9 bases in the middle. The CDR3 bases are TGTGCCATCAGTGAGCCGGAGGTGTCCTACAATGAGCAGTTCTTC. Translated, it gives CAISEPEVSYNEQFF.

V gene TRBV7-8 combines with J gene TRBJ1-3; possibly TRBD1 for D (5 bases). V lost 3 bases to trimming and J lost 0 bases, with 9 bases between them. The CDR3 length is 15 residues. Germline CDR1 and CDR2: SGHVS and FQNEAQ. For the CDR3, the DNA is TGTGCCAGCAGCTTCAGGGAGGGCTCTGGAAACACCATATATTTT. Translated: CASSFREGSGNTIYF.

This chain joins TRBV19 and TRBJ1-2; tentative D call: TRBD1 (6 bases). Deletions cut 3 bases from V and 8 bases from J, with 16 bases between. The CDR3 runs to 14 residues. CDR1 and CDR2 (germline): LNHDA, SQIVND (reference sequence). This chain's CDR3 is CASSIRDLRGGYTF. As DNA, the CDR3 is TGTGCCAGTAGTATCCGGGACCTCAGGGGAGGCTACACCTTC. The whole variable domain, filled in from reference TRBV19 and TRBJ1-2, reads DGGITQSPKYLFRKEGQNVTLSCEQNLNHDAMYWYRQDPGQGLRLIYYSQIVNDFQKGDIAEGYSVSREKKESFPLTVTSAQKNPTAFYLCASSIRDLRGGYTFGSGTRLTVV.

J is TRBJ1-2 and V is TRBV7-2, with D unresolved. Looked up from germline, CDR1 is SGHTA and CDR2 is FQGNSA. Trimming stripped 3 bases from V and 4 bases from J, with 6 bases between. This CDR3 comprises 12 residues. The CDR3 sequence is CASSFTGYGYTF. DNA of the CDR3: TGTGCCAGCAGCTTTACGGGCTATGGCTACACCTTC.

V gene TRBV7-9 combines with J gene TRBJ2-1; D gene unclear. The CDR3 totals 13 residues. V was cut by 5 bases and J by 8 bases, with 13 bases left in between. Germline V gives CDR1 SEHNR, CDR2 FQNEAQ (reference sequence). In nucleotides, the CDR3 is TGTGCCAGCAGCCCGTCACATAAATATGAGCAGTTCTTC. Encoded protein: CASSPSHKYEQFF.

The chain joins TRBV7-2 to TRBJ2-7; TRBD2 agrees at 8 bases. With 1 base clipped from V and 2 bases from J, the junction kept 4 bases outside the gene matches. Germline CDR1 is SGHTA and CDR2 is FQGNSA. This CDR3 contains 15 residues. The DNA for the CDR3 is TGTGCCAGCAGCTTAGAAGTAGCGGGACCCTACGAGCAGTACTTC. Amino acid sequence: CASSLEVAGPYEQYF.

This chain connects TRBV6-2 or TRBV6-3 to TRBJ2-2; D is perhaps TRBD1 (5 bases). The CDR3 runs 13 residues. Trimming took 6 bases from V and 6 from J, leaving 11 bases between them. Germline CDR1 and CDR2: MNHEY and SVGEGT. The CDR3 coding sequence is TGTGCCAGCAGCAAGGACACGGCCGGGGAGCTGTTTTTT. As protein: CASSKDTAGELFF.

With regard to this clone: One junction end does not reproduce the germline sequence, and a read error may be involved. The rearrangement uses TRBV28 and TRBJ2-7; D not certain. CDR1 MDHEN and CDR2 SYDVKM come from the germline V gene. This CDR3 has 12 residues. The CDR3 nucleotides read TGTGCCAGCAGTTTCGGGTCAGGCTTTCCCACTTTC. Encoded protein: CASSFGSGFPTF.

This clone was seen more than once but under ten times. The DNA of the CDR3 is TGTGCCAGCAGCAACGATCCAATCTCTAACTATGGCTACACCTTC. It translates to CASSNDPISNYGYTF. The chain uses TRBV21-1 and TRBJ1-2. TRBV21-1 is listed as a pseudogene. The CDR3 covers 15 residues.

This chain uses TRBV10-3 with TRBJ1-1, with no clear D. V was cut by 6 bases and J by 2 bases, with 13 bases left in between. Germline V gene sequence: CDR1 ENHRY, CDR2 SYGVKD. There are 14 residues in the CDR3. The CDR3 sequence: CAIRTVIANTEAFF. CDR3 bases: TGTGCCATCAGGACCGTGATCGCCAACACTGAAGCTTTCTTT.

This chain links TRBV5-5 with TRBJ1-1; possibly TRBD1 for D (6 bases). Germline CDR1 SGHKS, CDR2 YYEKEE (reference sequence). The germline V and J ends were trimmed by 4 bases and 2 bases, with 9 bases remaining between them. The CDR3 is 13 residues long. In DNA, the CDR3 is TGTGCCAGCAGCGGGGGCGGTAACACTGAAGCTTTCTTT. Translation: CASSGGGNTEAFF.

The gene calls are TRBV11-3 and TRBJ1-6, with D possibly matching TRBD1 (6 bases). The V end lost 4 bases, the J end lost 10 bases, and 14 bases lay between the germline ends. Germline loops: CDR1 SGHNT, CDR2 YENEEA. CDR3 size: 14 residues. The CDR3 reads CASSSAGVGSPLHF. CDR3 DNA sequence: TGTGCCAGCAGCTCCGCAGGGGTGGGCTCACCCCTCCACTTT.

The chain uses TRBV13 and TRBJ1-2; no reliable D call. The CDR3 loop spans 14 amino acids. The germline gives CDR1 PRHDT, CDR2 FYEKMQ (reference sequence). V shed 3 bases and J shed 3 bases, with 11 bases lying between them. The DNA for the CDR3 is TGTGCCAGCAGCTTCTCCGACGGATACTATGGCTACACCTTC. Amino acids: CASSFSDGYYGYTF. Complete variable domain (other parts from reference TRBV13 and TRBJ1-2): AAGVIQSPRHLIKEKRETATLKCYPIPRHDTVYWYQQGPGQDPQFLISFYEKMQSDKGSIPDRFSAQQFSDYHSELNMSSLELGDSALYFCASSFSDGYYGYTFGSGTRLTVV.

In this sample, this clone turned up once. The chain couples TRBV19 to TRBJ1-5; D not certain. The CDR3 totals 15 residues. The germline V and J ends were trimmed by 1 base and 4 bases, with 11 bases remaining between them. Germline-derived CDR1 and CDR2 are LNHDA and SQIVND (reference sequence). The DNA of the CDR3 is TGTGCCAGTAGTATAGCGGGCAGCTCGAATCAGCCCCAGCATTTT. Its protein product is CASSIAGSSNQPQHF. The entire variable domain, with the rest obtained from reference TRBV19 and TRBJ1-5, is as follows: DGGITQSPKYLFRKEGQNVTLSCEQNLNHDAMYWYRQDPGQGLRLIYYSQIVNDFQKGDIAEGYSVSREKKESFPLTVTSAQKNPTAFYLCASSIAGSSNQPQHFGDGTRLSIL.